The following is a T cell receptor (beta chain) sequence with its context. This clone has just a few counts. There is no known antigen for this receptor. No much larger clone exists at a distance of one base, and base qualities are not known. The source of the sample is a study of Siglec-9 on CD8 T cells in melanoma (dated by TCRdb to between 2019 and 2020). Background for the entire study: The study examined the expression of Siglec-9 on CD8+ T cells and how Siglec-9 regulates T cells within the melanoma tumor microenvironment.

V loses 3 bases of germline sequence and J loses 0 bases, and the interval between the two ends is 15 bases. The cysteine opens and the phenylalanine closes a CDR3 of 16 amino acids. The sequence is cut down to CDR3 DNA, 48 bases in frame from base 1. CDR1 and CDR2 are drawn from the germline V gene: MGHDK, SYGVNS. What the research found in general, with its limitations: Siglec-9 was reported to mark and regulate an effector memory CD8+ T-cell subset that appeared to accumulate within melanoma tumors.

Preparation of the library involved the immunoSEQ multiplex PCR assay. TCRdb carries this immuneACCESS record with in-frame sequences only. Its versions omit some clonotypes, under half of them owing to an unresolved V gene in the studies checked, with the rest unexplained. Within this sample are over 30,000 clones, with roughly 84% of them counted one time only. The ten largest clones take up more than 1.5% of the sample. The sequence joins TRBV25-1 to TRBJ2-7; matching of 6 bases hints at TRBD2 as the D gene. Source material: Siglec-9- CD8+ T cells sorted from blood. What this sample's cell subset or site label stands for: CD8 T cells lacking Siglec-9. The receptor was derived from a human donor in good health. The CDR3 region: CASSDSGRDSSYEQYF. The base sequence is TGTGCCAGCAGTGATAGCGGACGGGATAGCTCCTACGAGCAGTACTTC.